This is a list of T cell receptor beta chains from one sample in a study of radiation and T cells in renal cell carcinoma. Clones were read by immunoSEQ multiplex PCR, and TCRdb kept only the in-frame ones, dropping some. The table lists 120,000 to 150,000 clones, about 87% of them singletons, with 3.5% to 5% in the top ten. The sequences come from blood, collected from a patient whose treatment included radiotherapy and nephrectomy. These receptors all come from a woman aged 70-85 years with renal cell carcinoma. Each CDR3 is given with its conserved first and last residue. D genes are given only for firm matches. Expanded clones are given a class, and other clones once, few, many or no size at all.

J gene: TRBJ1-1; D gene: TRBD1; clone size: NA; V gene: TRBV27; CDR3 DNA: TGTGCCAGCAGTCCGCACAGGGGGCAGAATACTGAAGCTTTCTTT; CDR3 protein: CASSPHRGQNTEAFF
J gene: TRBJ2-3; D gene: NA; clone size: NA; V gene: TRBV7-3; CDR3 DNA: TGTGCCAGCAGGCAATCTAGCACAGATACGCAGTATTTT; CDR3 protein: CASRQSSTDTQYF
J gene: TRBJ1-1; D gene: TRBD1; clone size: NA; V gene: TRBV30; CDR3 DNA: TGTGCCGGGGACAGGGGACAGAGGAACACTGAAGCTTTCTTT; CDR3 protein: CAGDRGQRNTEAFF
J gene: TRBJ2-2; D gene: NA; clone size: NA; V gene: TRBV6-5; CDR3 DNA: TGTGCCAGCAGACCCGGGGCCCATAGTACCGGGGAGCTGTTTTTT; CDR3 protein: CASRPGAHSTGELFF
J gene: TRBJ2-1; D gene: TRBD1; clone size: NA; V gene: TRBV5-5; CDR3 DNA: TGTGCCAGCAGCTTGGGGACAGGGGTGTTGGAGCAGTTCTTC; CDR3 protein: CASSLGTGVLEQFF
J gene: TRBJ1-2; D gene: NA; clone size: once; V gene: TRBV28; CDR3 DNA: TGTGCCAGCAGTTCCCCCCTCTCAGGGGCGGATGGCTACACCTTC; CDR3 protein: CASSSPLSGADGYTF
J gene: TRBJ2-1; D gene: NA; clone size: NA; V gene: TRBV6-6; CDR3 DNA: TGTGCCAGCATCCCGCCTGAGGCAGGGGCTAACAATGAGCAGTTCTTC; CDR3 protein: CASIPPEAGANNEQFF
J gene: TRBJ1-6; D gene: NA; clone size: NA; V gene: TRBV19; CDR3 DNA: TGTGCCAGTAGTATTCTACCGATTAATTCACCCCTCCACTTT; CDR3 protein: CASSILPINSPLHF
J gene: TRBJ1-4; D gene: NA; clone size: NA; V gene: TRBV9; CDR3 DNA: TGTGCCAGCAGCTTACGACAGACTGCTAATGAAAAACTGTTTTTT; CDR3 protein: CASSLRQTANEKLFF
J gene: TRBJ1-2; D gene: NA; clone size: once; V gene: TRBV19; CDR3 DNA: TGTGCCAGTAGTATTTTGGCAAACTATGGCTACACCTTC; CDR3 protein: CASSILANYGYTF
J gene: TRBJ1-2; D gene: NA; clone size: NA; V gene: TRBV19; CDR3 DNA: TGTGCCAGTACCCCCCGGGCAGACTATGGCTACACCTTC; CDR3 protein: CASTPRADYGYTF
J gene: TRBJ1-1; D gene: NA; clone size: NA; V gene: TRBV29-1; CDR3 DNA: TGCAGCGTTGAAGTGGGGGCAGGGTACACTGAGGCTTTCTTT; CDR3 protein: CSVEVGAGYTEAFF
J gene: TRBJ1-1; D gene: NA; clone size: NA; V gene: TRBV11-3; CDR3 DNA: TGTGCCAGCAGCCTCTCCGGGACAGAAGCTTTCTTT; CDR3 protein: CASSLSGTEAFF
J gene: TRBJ2-5; D gene: NA; clone size: once; V gene: TRBV27; CDR3 DNA: TGTGCCAGCAGTTTTTCGACTACCTCAGAGACCCAGTACTTC; CDR3 protein: CASSFSTTSETQYF
J gene: TRBJ1-5; D gene: TRBD1; clone size: NA; V gene: TRBV7-3; CDR3 DNA: TGTGCCAGCAGCACCGGACAGGACAATCAGCCCCAGCATTTT; CDR3 protein: CASSTGQDNQPQHF
J gene: TRBJ1-1; D gene: NA; clone size: NA; V gene: TRBV28; CDR3 DNA: TGTGCCAGCAGTTTAGTGGGGGTTGAAGCTTTCTTT; CDR3 protein: CASSLVGVEAFF
J gene: TRBJ2-2; D gene: TRBD1; clone size: NA; V gene: TRBV5-1; CDR3 DNA: TGCGCCAGCAGCTCGACAGGGGGCAGTACCGGGGAGCTGTTTTTT; CDR3 protein: CASSSTGGSTGELFF
J gene: TRBJ2-7; D gene: NA; clone size: NA; V gene: TRBV7-2; CDR3 DNA: TGTGCCAGCAGCTCTGCTGGCGGCCTCTCCTACGAGCAGTACTTC; CDR3 protein: CASSSAGGLSYEQYF
J gene: TRBJ2-7; D gene: NA; clone size: NA; V gene: TRBV28; CDR3 DNA: TGTGCCAGCAGTTCCACCGACTTATACGAGCAGTACTTC; CDR3 protein: CASSSTDLYEQYF
J gene: TRBJ2-3; D gene: TRBD1; clone size: NA; V gene: TRBV6-5; CDR3 DNA: TGTGCCAGCAGTTCCCGACAGGGAACAGATACGCAGTATTTT; CDR3 protein: CASSSRQGTDTQYF
J gene: TRBJ1-2; D gene: NA; clone size: NA; V gene: TRBV30; CDR3 DNA: TGTGCCTGGGGTTCCGGGCGCGGCTACACCTTC; CDR3 protein: CAWGSGRGYTF
J gene: TRBJ1-6; D gene: TRBD1; clone size: NA; V gene: TRBV2; CDR3 DNA: TGTGCCAGCTTCATTGACAGGGGGCTAAATTCACCCCTCCACTTT; CDR3 protein: CASFIDRGLNSPLHF
J gene: TRBJ2-1; D gene: TRBD1; clone size: NA; V gene: TRBV29-1; CDR3 DNA: TGCAGCGTTGAAAGAGGGACAGGCTCCTACAATGAGCAGTTCTTC; CDR3 protein: CSVERGTGSYNEQFF
J gene: TRBJ2-7; D gene: NA; clone size: once; V gene: TRBV10-2; CDR3 DNA: TGCGCCAGCAGTGAGAGGGTCTCCTACGAGCAGTACTTC; CDR3 protein: CASSERVSYEQYF
J gene: TRBJ1-1; D gene: NA; clone size: NA; V gene: TRBV19; CDR3 DNA: TGTGCCAGTAGTATAGGTAAGACGGAAAACACTGAAGCTTTCTTT; CDR3 protein: CASSIGKTENTEAFF
J gene: TRBJ2-3; D gene: TRBD2; clone size: few; V gene: TRBV30; CDR3 DNA: TGTGCCTCGTTGGGGGGGGAAACGCAGTATTTT; CDR3 protein: CASLGGETQYF
J gene: TRBJ2-5; D gene: NA; clone size: NA; V gene: TRBV7-9; CDR3 DNA: TGTGCCAGCAGCTTTCTTGGGACTCCGGAGACCCAGTACTTC; CDR3 protein: CASSFLGTPETQYF
J gene: TRBJ2-7; D gene: TRBD1; clone size: NA; V gene: TRBV6-5; CDR3 DNA: TGTGCCAGCAGTTACGGAGAGGGGGCCTATTACGAGCAGTACTTC; CDR3 protein: CASSYGEGAYYEQYF
J gene: TRBJ1-6; D gene: TRBD1; clone size: NA; V gene: TRBV11-2; CDR3 DNA: TGTGCCAGCAGCTCCCCCGGGACAGGGAATGTGTATAATTCACCCCTCCACTTT; CDR3 protein: CASSSPGTGNVYNSPLHF
J gene: TRBJ2-7; D gene: TRBD2; clone size: NA; V gene: TRBV9; CDR3 DNA: TGTGCCAGCAGCGTGGCGGGGGGGCCGGGCCGGGAGCAGTACTTC; CDR3 protein: CASSVAGGPGREQYF
J gene: TRBJ2-1; D gene: TRBD2; clone size: NA; V gene: TRBV19; CDR3 DNA: TGTGCCTGCGGGGGGCAATGGAACAATGAGCAGTTCTTC; CDR3 protein: CACGGQWNNEQFF
J gene: TRBJ1-1; D gene: NA; clone size: NA; V gene: TRBV7-9; CDR3 DNA: TGTGCCAGCAGCCCTGCGGGGGACACTGAAGCTTTCTTT; CDR3 protein: CASSPAGDTEAFF
J gene: TRBJ2-7; D gene: NA; clone size: NA; V gene: TRBV7-8; CDR3 DNA: TGTGCCAGCAGCTTCGGGCCCTACGAGCAGTACTTC; CDR3 protein: CASSFGPYEQYF
J gene: TRBJ2-7; D gene: NA; clone size: NA; V gene: TRBV4-2; CDR3 DNA: TGTGCCAGCAGCCAAGATCAACAGTCCTACGAGCAGTACTTC; CDR3 protein: CASSQDQQSYEQYF
J gene: TRBJ1-1; D gene: NA; clone size: once; V gene: TRBV28; CDR3 DNA: TGTGCCAGCAGCTTAACAGGGAATGAAGCTTTCTTT; CDR3 protein: CASSLTGNEAFF
J gene: TRBJ2-5; D gene: NA; clone size: NA; V gene: TRBV9; CDR3 DNA: TGTGCCAGCGAGGGCGGGCGCCAAGAGACCCAGTACTTC; CDR3 protein: CASEGGRQETQYF